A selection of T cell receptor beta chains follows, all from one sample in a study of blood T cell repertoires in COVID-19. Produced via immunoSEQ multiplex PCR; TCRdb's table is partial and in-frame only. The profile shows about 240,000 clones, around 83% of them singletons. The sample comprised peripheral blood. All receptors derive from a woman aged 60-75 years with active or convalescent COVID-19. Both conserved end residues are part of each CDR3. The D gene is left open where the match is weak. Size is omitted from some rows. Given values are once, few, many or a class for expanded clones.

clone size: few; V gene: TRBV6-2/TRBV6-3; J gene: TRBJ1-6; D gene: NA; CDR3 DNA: TGTGCCAGCAGTACTCTGGATAATTCACCCCTCCACTTT; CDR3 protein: CASSTLDNSPLHF
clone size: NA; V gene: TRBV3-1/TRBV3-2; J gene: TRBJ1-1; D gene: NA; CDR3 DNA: TGTGCCAGCAGCCACCCAGGGGTCATGAACACTGAAGCTTTCTTT; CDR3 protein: CASSHPGVMNTEAFF
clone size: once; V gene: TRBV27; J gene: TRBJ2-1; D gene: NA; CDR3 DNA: TGTGCCAGCAGCTTCAGACCAAGTCGTCGAGGGGGTGAGCAGTTCTTC; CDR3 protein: CASSFRPSRRGGEQFF
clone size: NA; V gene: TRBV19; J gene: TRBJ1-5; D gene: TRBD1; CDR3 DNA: TGTGCCAGTAGTGAAGGACAGGGCTGGAAGCCCCAGCATTTT; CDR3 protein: CASSEGQGWKPQHF
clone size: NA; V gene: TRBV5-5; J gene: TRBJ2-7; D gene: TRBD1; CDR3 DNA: TGTGCCAGCAGCTTGGTGGTAGACAGGGTCCACGAGCAGTACTTC; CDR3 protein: CASSLVVDRVHEQYF
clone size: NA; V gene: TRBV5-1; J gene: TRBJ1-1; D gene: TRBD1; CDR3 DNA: TGCGCCAGCAGCTTGGTAGGGGGCGCTGAAGCTTTCTTT; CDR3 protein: CASSLVGGAEAFF
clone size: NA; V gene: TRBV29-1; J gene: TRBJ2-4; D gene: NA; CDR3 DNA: TGCAGCGCACAGGGAGAGTCGGGCAAAAACATTCAGTACTTC; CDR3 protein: CSAQGESGKNIQYF
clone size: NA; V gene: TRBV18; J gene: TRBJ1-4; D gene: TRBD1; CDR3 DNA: TGTGCCAGCTCACCGGGACAGGGAGGTGAAAAACTGTTTTTT; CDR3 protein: CASSPGQGGEKLFF
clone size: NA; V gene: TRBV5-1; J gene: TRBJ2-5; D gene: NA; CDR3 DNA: TGCGCCAGCAGCATCCGGGGGACCGGGGCCCAGTACTTC; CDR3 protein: CASSIRGTGAQYF
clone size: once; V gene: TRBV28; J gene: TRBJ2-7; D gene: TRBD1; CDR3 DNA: TGTGCCAGCAAACCACCGGGACAGGATGTAACCGAGCAGTACTTC; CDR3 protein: CASKPPGQDVTEQYF
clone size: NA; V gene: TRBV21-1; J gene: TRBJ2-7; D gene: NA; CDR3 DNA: TGTGCCAGCAGCAAACTGGGAAAATCCGGGACAGCCCAGCAGTACTTC; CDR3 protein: CASSKLGKSGTAQQYF
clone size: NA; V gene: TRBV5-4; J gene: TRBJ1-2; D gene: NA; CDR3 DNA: TGTGCCAGCAGCTCCGGGACTGACTATGGCTACACCTTC; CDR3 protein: CASSSGTDYGYTF
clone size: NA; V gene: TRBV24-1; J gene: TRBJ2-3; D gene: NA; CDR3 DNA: TGTGCCACCAGTGAGGGGGGTGGGGATACGCAGTATTTT; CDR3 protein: CATSEGGGDTQYF
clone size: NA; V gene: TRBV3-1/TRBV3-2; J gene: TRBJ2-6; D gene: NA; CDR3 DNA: TGTGCCAGCAGCCCAACCTATACTGGGGCCAACGTCCTGACTTTC; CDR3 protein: CASSPTYTGANVLTF
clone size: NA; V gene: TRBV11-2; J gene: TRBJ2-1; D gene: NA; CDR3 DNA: TGTGCCAGCAGCTTTACTGAGGAGTCCTACAATGAGCAGTTCTTC; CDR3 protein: CASSFTEESYNEQFF
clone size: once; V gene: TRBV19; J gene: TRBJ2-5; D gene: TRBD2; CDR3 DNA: TGTGCCAGTACCTCAGGGCCCCGAGGGCTAGCGGGGGCGCACCAAGAGACCCAGTACTTC; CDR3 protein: CASTSGPRGLAGAHQETQYF
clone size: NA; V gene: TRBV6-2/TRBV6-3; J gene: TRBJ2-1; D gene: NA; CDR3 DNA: TGTGCCAGCAGTACAGGGGGGGTCTACAATGAGCAGTTCTTC; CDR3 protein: CASSTGGVYNEQFF
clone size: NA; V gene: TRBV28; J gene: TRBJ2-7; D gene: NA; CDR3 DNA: TGTGCCAGCGTCGAGGCTTCTAGCTCCTACGAGCAGTACTTC; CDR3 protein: CASVEASSSYEQYF
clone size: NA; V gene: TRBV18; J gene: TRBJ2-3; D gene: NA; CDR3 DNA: TGTGCCAGCTCCAAAATCACCCCCGCGGGGCGACGGCGGGATACGCAGTATTTT; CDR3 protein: CASSKITPAGRRRDTQYF
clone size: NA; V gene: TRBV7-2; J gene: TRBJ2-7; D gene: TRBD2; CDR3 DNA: TGTGCCAGCAGCTCAACAGAGCGGGGGCGTTTGGGCTCCTACGAGCAGTACTTC; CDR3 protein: CASSSTERGRLGSYEQYF
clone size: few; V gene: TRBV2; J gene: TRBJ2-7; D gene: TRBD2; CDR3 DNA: TGTGCCAGCACCCGACTAGCGGGGGGGCACGAGCAGTACTTC; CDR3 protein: CASTRLAGGHEQYF
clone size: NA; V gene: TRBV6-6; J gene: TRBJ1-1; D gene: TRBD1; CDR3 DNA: TGTGCCAGCAACGCGAAACAGGGGGTAAACACTGAAGCTTTCTTT; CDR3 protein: CASNAKQGVNTEAFF
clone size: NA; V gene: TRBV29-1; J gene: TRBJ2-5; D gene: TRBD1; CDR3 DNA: TGCAGCGTCGTGGATCAGGGGGCCGGCGGGACCCAGTACTTC; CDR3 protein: CSVVDQGAGGTQYF
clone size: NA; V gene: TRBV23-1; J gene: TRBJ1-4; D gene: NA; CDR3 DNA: TGCGCCAGCAGTCAATCCGCCAGGGGTATACGGGCTTTCGACTCGACTAATGAAAAACTGTTTTTT; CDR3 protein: CASSQSARGIRAFDSTNEKLFF
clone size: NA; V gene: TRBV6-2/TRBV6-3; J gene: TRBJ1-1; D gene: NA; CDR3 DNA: TGTGCCAGCAGTTACTCGGGGGCGCACACTGAAGCTTTCTTT; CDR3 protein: CASSYSGAHTEAFF
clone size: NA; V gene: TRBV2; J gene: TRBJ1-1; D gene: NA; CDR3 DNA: TGTGCCAGCGGTACGAGATACACTGAAGCTTTCTTT; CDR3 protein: CASGTRYTEAFF
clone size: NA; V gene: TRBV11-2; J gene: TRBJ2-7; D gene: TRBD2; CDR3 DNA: TGTGCCAGCAGCTCTAGCGGGGTCTCCTACGAGCAGTACTTC; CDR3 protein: CASSSSGVSYEQYF
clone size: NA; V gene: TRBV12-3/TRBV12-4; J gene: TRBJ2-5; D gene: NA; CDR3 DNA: TGTGCCAGCAGCCCACAAGAGACCCAGTACTTC; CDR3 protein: CASSPQETQYF
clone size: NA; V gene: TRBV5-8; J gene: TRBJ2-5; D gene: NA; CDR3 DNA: TGTGCCAGCGCCCTGATCCTAGGGGGACAAGAGACCCAGTACTTC; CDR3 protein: CASALILGGQETQYF
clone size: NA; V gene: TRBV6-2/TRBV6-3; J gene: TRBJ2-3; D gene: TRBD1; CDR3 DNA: TGTGCCAGCAGTTTAATCCCGGGACAGGGCGCAGATACGCAGTATTTT; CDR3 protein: CASSLIPGQGADTQYF
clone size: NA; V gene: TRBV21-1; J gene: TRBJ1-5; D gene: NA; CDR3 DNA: TGTGCCAGCAGCAAATCTGGACAGGATCAACAGCCCCAGCATTTT; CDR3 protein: CASSKSGQDQQPQHF
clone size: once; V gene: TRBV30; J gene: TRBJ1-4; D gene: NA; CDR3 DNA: TGTGCCTGGAGTGTATTCCTAGATGAAAAACTGGTTTTT; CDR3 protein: CAWSVFLDEKLVF
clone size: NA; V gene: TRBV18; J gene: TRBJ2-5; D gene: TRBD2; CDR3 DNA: TGTGCCAGCTCACCAAATGAGCGGGGGGGCCCCGGAGAGACCCAGTACTTC; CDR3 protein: CASSPNERGGPGETQYF
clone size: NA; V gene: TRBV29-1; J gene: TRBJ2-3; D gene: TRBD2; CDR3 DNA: TGCAGCGTTCCGGGGATTAGGACTAGCGGGGGGGCGGATACGCAGTATTTT; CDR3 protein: CSVPGIRTSGGADTQYF
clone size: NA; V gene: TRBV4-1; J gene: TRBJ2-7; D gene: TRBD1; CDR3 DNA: TGCGCCAGCAGCCAGGCCCCGGGACAGGGGACCTACGAGCAGTACTTC; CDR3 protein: CASSQAPGQGTYEQYF
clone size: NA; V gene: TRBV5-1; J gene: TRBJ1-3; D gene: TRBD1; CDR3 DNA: TGCGCCAGCAGCTATTCGACAGGGGGCTCTGGAAACACCATATATTTT; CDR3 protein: CASSYSTGGSGNTIYF
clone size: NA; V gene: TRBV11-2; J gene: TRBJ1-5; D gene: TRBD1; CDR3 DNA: TGTGCCAGCAGCTTAGGGACAGGGGGCCTTCAGCCCCAGCATTTT; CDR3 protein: CASSLGTGGLQPQHF
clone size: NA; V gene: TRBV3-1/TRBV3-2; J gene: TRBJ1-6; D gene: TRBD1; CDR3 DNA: TGTGCCAGCAGCCAAGACAGGGGGCCCTATAATTCACCCCTCCACTTT; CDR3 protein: CASSQDRGPYNSPLHF
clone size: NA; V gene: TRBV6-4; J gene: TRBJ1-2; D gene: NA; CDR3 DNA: TGTGCCCGAACAGGGAACTATGGCTACACCTTC; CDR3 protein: CARTGNYGYTF
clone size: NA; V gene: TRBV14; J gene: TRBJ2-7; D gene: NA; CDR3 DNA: TGTGCCAGCAGCGAGAGATTAGCGGTATTTTACGAGCAGTACTTC; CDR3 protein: CASSERLAVFYEQYF
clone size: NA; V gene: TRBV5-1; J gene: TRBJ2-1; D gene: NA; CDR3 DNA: TGCGCCAGCAGCTTTGCGGATTCTTACAATGAGCAGTTCTTC; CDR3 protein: CASSFADSYNEQFF
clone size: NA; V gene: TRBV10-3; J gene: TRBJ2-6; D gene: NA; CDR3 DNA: TGTGCCATCAGCCGCTTGGAGATCTCTGGGGCCAACGTCCTGACTTTC; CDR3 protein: CAISRLEISGANVLTF
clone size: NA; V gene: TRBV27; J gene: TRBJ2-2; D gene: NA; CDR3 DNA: TGTGCCAGCAGTGTTAACAGGAAGCCCCATGCCGGGGAGCTGTTTTTT; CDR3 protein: CASSVNRKPHAGELFF
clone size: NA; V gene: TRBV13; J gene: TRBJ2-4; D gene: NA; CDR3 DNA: TGTGCCAGCAGCATAGTGTCCAGGCAGTCCAAAAACATTCAGTACTTC; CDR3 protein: CASSIVSRQSKNIQYF
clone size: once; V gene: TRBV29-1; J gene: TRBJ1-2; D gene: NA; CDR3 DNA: TGCAGCGAACCGGGATATGGCTACACCTTC; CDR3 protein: CSEPGYGYTF
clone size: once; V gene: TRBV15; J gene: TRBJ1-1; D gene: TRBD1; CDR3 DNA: TGTGCCACCAGCGCGGACAGGGGGGATGAAGCTTTCTTT; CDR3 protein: CATSADRGDEAFF
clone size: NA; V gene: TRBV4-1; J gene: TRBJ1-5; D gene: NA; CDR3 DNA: TGCGCCAGCAGCCAAGATACCAGGAATCAGCCCCAGCATTTT; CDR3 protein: CASSQDTRNQPQHF
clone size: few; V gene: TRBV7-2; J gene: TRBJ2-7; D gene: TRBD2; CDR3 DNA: TGTGCCAGCAGCTTAGCTAGCGGGGGGCTCACCTACGAGCAGTACTTC; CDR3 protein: CASSLASGGLTYEQYF
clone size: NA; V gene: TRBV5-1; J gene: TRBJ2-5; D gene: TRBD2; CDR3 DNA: TGCGCCAGCAGCTTAGCGGGGGGGCATCAAGAGACCCAGTACTTC; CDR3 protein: CASSLAGGHQETQYF
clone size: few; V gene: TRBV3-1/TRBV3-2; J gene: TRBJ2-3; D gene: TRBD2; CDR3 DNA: TGTGCCAGCAGCCAACACCTAGCGGGGGGGCGGAGCACAGATACGCAGTATTTT; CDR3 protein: CASSQHLAGGRSTDTQYF
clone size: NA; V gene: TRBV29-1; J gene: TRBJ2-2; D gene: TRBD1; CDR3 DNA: TGCAGCGTCAACAGGGGGCGCGGCGGGGAGCTGTTTTTT; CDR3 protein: CSVNRGRGGELFF
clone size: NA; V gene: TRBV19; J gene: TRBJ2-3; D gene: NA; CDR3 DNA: TGTGCCAGTAGGACAGGTGCCACAGATACGCAGTATTTT; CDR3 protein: CASRTGATDTQYF
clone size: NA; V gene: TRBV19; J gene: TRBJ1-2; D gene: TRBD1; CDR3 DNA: TGTGCCACCTCCGACCGGGACAGGGGCGATGGCTACACCTTC; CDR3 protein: CATSDRDRGDGYTF